The 2 T cell receptor beta chains below all came from one sample that was sequenced in a study of cytomegalovirus exposure and HLA in healthy donors. The PCR contained 60 Vbeta and 13 Jbeta primers. Clones were sequenced by immunoSEQ multiplex PCR, and TCRdb holds only the in-frame ones, with some missing. The sample consists of more than 100,000 clones, approximately 72% of them appearing once. Material for sequencing was PBMCs. Receptors were obtained from a man younger than 35 in good health and CMV-seronegative.

V is TRBV5-1 and J is TRBJ2-1, with TRBD2 matching 16 bases. Germline-derived CDR1 and CDR2 are SGHRS and YFSETQ. This CDR3 is built from 18 residues. Unmatched junction bases numbered 7, after V lost 3 bases and J lost 4 bases. DNA for the CDR3: TGCGCCAGCAGCTCGGGACTAGCGGGGGGGATAAAATACAATGAGCAGTTCTTC. Residues: CASSSGLAGGIKYNEQFF.

The chain recombines TRBV29-1 with TRBJ2-7; 7 nucleotides line up with TRBD2. The germline V gene has CDR1 SQVTM and CDR2 ANQGSEA. The CDR3 loop spans 14 amino acids. Germline trimming cut 4 bases from V and 3 bases from J; bases unmatched to any gene: 9. CDR3 sequence (DNA): TGCAGCGTTGCCACCGGGACTACCAACTACGAGCAGTACTTC. This translates into CSVATGTTNYEQYF.